Sequencing of this TCR beta chain was carried out in a study of cytomegalovirus exposure and HLA in healthy donors. Study-level points and caveats: Most sequenced TCRs were rare (though some public TCRs occurred in many donors).

Worth noting for this clone: Its antigen is unknown.

Sequencing used immunoSEQ multiplex PCR; TCRdb keeps in-frame clones, though not all of them. The profile shows 60,000 to 70,000 clones, about 92% of them singletons. The study drew the donors from its approximately 120-subject validation cohort, separate from the approximately 700-subject first cohort. V gave up 2 bases and J gave up 6 bases; unmatched junction bases: 10. The CDR3 contains 17 residues. Per germline, CDR1 GTSNPN and CDR2 SVGIG (reference sequence). This chain joins TRBV30 and TRBJ2-1; 13 bases are a match to TRBD2. The sequence was obtained from a man aged 18 to 35 in good health and CMV-seropositive. The sample taken for sequencing was PBMCs. This CDR3 is CAWSTRTGLAGINEQFF. The CDR3, as DNA: TGTGCCTGGAGTACCCGCACGGGACTAGCGGGAATCAATGAGCAGTTCTTC.